This T cell receptor beta chain is drawn from a study of neoadjuvant anti-PD-1 for oral cavity cancer. Study outcomes and limitations: PBMC Gini-index clonality exceeded responders' in non-responders post-nivolumab.

Concerning this clone: The antigen is unknown.

Looked up from germline, CDR1 is SGHVS and CDR2 is FQNEAQ. V was shortened by 5 bases and J by 9 bases, with 15 bases between the two germline ends. The CDR3 has 13 amino acids. Most PBMC samples had 480 ng input DNA in six replicates. Sequencing was performed with immunoSEQ multiplex PCR; in TCRdb, only in-frame clones are kept and a portion is missing. Counted here are some 71,000 clones, about 86% occurring once; the ten biggest clones make up around 3.2%. This receptor was identified in a person aged 40-85 years with oral cavity squamous cell carcinoma. The chain joins TRBV7-8 to TRBJ2-3; tentatively, D is TRBD2 (5 bases). Sequenced material: PBMCs, taken before nivolumab (anti-PD-1) treatment. CDR3 nucleotide sequence: TGTGCCAGCAGCCGTGGACTTTCTGGGACGCAGTATTTT. Encoded protein: CASSRGLSGTQYF.